This entry features one T cell receptor (beta chain) sequence. The antigen is not known. This CDR3 has 18 residues. V dropped 3 bases and J dropped 4; count of bases not matched to a gene: 7. Germline lookup yields CDR1 SGDLS and CDR2 YYNGEE. The sample comes from a study of cytomegalovirus exposure and HLA in healthy donors. Study-level points and caveats: First-cohort TCR clusters were later found to tend to co-occur in the 120 or so validation repertoires.

Assay: immunoSEQ multiplex PCR; the TCRdb copy retains only in-frame clones and omits some. Of some 210,000 clones listed, around 78% were seen once; the top ten hold 5.5% to 6.5%. Among the roughly 120 subjects of the validation cohort, separate from the approximately 670-subject first cohort, were the donors. The sequenced sample was PBMCs. This receptor was taken from a young woman in good health and CMV-seronegative. The chain links TRBV9 to TRBJ2-2; TRBD2 agrees at 15 bases. The CDR3 DNA is TGTGCCAGCAGCGACGGACTAGCGGGGGGGCCGGCCACCGGGGAGCTGTTTTTT. Encoded protein: CASSDGLAGGPATGELFF.